The present TCR beta chain was sequenced within a study of vaccination effects on CD4 cells after COVID-19. A note on this clone: The antigen is not known. An end of the junction does not agree with germline; a read error may underlie this.

From germline, CDR1 is SGHRS and CDR2 YFSETQ. This CDR3 is 15 amino acids long. Cells that had been cultured for approximately ten days were the source of isolated CD4+ T cells. It was on days 3 and 7 that half the medium was replaced with IL-2 medium. Some clones are missing from TCRdb's copy, which holds only in-frame ones; the method was immunoSEQ multiplex PCR. The table shows approximately 58,000 clones, with around 80% occurring only once. The chain couples TRBV5-1 to TRBJ2-3, with a weak D call TRBD1 (6 bases). The sample consisted of CD4+ T cells from PBMCs cultured without peptide, taken before COVID-19 vaccination. The origin of this receptor is a human donor who received a COVID-19 vaccine. This CDR3 is CASSPLRRDTNTQYF. CDR3 nucleotides: TGCGCCAGCAGCCCACTGAGACGGGACACAAATACGCAGTATTTT.